This T cell receptor (beta chain) was observed in a study of blood T cell repertoires in COVID-19 (dated by TCRdb to the early 2020s). The study in broad terms: The collaborator samples originated in the United States, Italy and Spain and spanned the acute and convalescent phases of COVID-19. The prospective study material was composed of cDNA or gDNA derived from T cells, B-cell-depleted T cells, or PBMCs. The dataset comprised deeply sampled blood TCRbeta repertoires from subjects exposed to, actively infected with, or recovered from COVID-19. A freely available public database, intended as a resource for researchers studying the immune response to SARS-CoV-2, is where the repertoires were released. Samples came from the ongoing ImmuneRACE study (first 160 participants) plus 1,254 subjects from 6 global collaborators. The sample metadata nearly always contained a de-identified subject ID, COVID-19 status, age in years and sex. Where available, HLA class I and class II types were taken from metadata supplied by the sample provider and were not determined by assay-based typing.

TCRbeta CDR3 regions were amplified from genomic DNA by means of the immunoSEQ Assay, a bias-controlled multiplex PCR. The authors' pipeline ran thus. The number of nucleated cells in each sample was estimated by amplification of reference gene primers within the assay. Sequence reads were collapsed and filtered to measure the absolute abundance of every unique TCRbeta CDR3 rearrangement. For each sample, productive Simpson clonality was calculated as the square root of Simpson's diversity index over productive rearrangements. Not all clones reach the TCRdb copy of this immuneACCESS table, which keeps in-frame sequences only. Checked studies attribute under half of the gap to unresolved V genes and leave the rest unexplained. V and J calls and clone size are as listed in that table; D and trimming were resolved from the DNA. The sample yields more than 75,000 clones; 84% were counted once. The top ten clonotypes cover roughly 25% of the sample.

Concerning this clone: The clone's antigen remains unknown. No much larger clone is present one base from it, and per-base qualities are unavailable.

Each collaborating institution followed its own protocols to collect whole blood in K2EDTA tubes. Collaborator samples were shipped for TCRbeta analysis as frozen whole blood, isolated PBMCs, or DNA extracted from either sample type. What the work shows at the level of the full study, not this receptor alone: The quantity of clinical and demographic metadata differed by source and by participant and was supplied without curation.

The sequence was obtained from a man aged 60-69 years with acute or convalescent COVID-19. Sequencing was performed on peripheral blood.

The CDR3 here reads CASTTGSGYGYTF. The sequenced DNA: TGTGCCAGCACAACAGGGTCCGGTTACGGCTACACCTTC. The rearrangement combines TRBV6-5 with TRBJ1-2; 6 matching bases give a weak D call of TRBD1. From the cysteine through the phenylalanine, the CDR3 covers 13 amino acids. Only the CDR3 portion is preserved as DNA: 39 bases, with reading frame beginning at the first base. Relative to germline, V is 7 bases shorter and J is 8 bases shorter, with 17 bases between their ends. Based on the germline V gene, the CDR1 and CDR2 sequences are MNHEY and SVGAGI.